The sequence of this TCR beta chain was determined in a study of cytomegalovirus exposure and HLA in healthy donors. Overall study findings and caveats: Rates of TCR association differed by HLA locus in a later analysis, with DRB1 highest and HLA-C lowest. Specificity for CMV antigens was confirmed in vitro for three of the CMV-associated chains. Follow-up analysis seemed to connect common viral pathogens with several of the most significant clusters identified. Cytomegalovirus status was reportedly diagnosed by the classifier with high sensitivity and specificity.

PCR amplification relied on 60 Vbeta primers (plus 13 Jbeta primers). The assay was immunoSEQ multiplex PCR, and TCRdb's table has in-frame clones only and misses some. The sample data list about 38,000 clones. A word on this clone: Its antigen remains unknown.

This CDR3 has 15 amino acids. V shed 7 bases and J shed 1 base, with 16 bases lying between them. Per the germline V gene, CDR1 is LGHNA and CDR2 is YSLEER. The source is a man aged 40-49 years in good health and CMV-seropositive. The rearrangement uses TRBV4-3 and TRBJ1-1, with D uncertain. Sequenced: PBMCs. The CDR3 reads CASTLSVAKNTEAFF. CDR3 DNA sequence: TGCGCCAGCACCTTGTCCGTCGCGAAGAACACTGAAGCTTTCTTT.